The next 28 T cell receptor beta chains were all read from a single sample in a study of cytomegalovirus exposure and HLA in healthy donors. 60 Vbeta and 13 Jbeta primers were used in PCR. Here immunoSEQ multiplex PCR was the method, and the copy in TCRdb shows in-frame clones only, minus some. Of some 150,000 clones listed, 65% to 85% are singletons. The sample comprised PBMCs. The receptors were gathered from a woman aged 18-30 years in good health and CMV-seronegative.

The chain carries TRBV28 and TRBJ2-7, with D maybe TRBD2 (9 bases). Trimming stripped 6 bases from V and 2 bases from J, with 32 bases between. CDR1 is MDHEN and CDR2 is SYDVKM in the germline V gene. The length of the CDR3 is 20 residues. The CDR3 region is CASRQKDRGATSGRPYEQYF. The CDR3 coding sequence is TGTGCCAGCAGGCAGAAAGACAGGGGAGCCACTAGCGGGCGGCCCTACGAGCAGTACTTC. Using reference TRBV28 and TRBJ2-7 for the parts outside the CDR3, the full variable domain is DVKVTQSSRYLVKRTGEKVFLECVQDMDHENMFWYRQDPGLGLRLIYFSYDVKMKEKGDIPEGYSVSREKKERFSLILESASTNQTSMYLCASRQKDRGATSGRPYEQYFGPGTRLTVT.

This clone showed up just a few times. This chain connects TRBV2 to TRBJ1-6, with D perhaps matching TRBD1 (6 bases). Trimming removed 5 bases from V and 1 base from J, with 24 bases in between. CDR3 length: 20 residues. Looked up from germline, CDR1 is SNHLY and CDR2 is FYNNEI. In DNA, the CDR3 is TGTGCCAGCAGTCGGACAGTGGGTGTACTTTCGGGGTCCTATAATTCACCCCTCCACTTT. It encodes CASSRTVGVLSGSYNSPLHF.

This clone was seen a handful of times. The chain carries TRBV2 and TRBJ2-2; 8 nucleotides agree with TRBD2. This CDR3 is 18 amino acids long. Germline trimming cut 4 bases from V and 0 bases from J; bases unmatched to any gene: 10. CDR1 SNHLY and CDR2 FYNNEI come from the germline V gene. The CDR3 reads CASSVRFLGGANTGELFF. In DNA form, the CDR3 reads TGTGCCAGCAGTGTCAGATTTCTCGGGGGGGCGAACACCGGGGAGCTGTTTTTT. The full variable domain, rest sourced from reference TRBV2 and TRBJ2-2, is EPEVTQTPSHQVTQMGQEVILRCVPISNHLYFYWYRQILGQKVEFLVSFYNNEISEKSEIFDDQFSVERPDGSNFTLKIRSTKLEDSAMYFCASSVRFLGGANTGELFFGEGSRLTVL.

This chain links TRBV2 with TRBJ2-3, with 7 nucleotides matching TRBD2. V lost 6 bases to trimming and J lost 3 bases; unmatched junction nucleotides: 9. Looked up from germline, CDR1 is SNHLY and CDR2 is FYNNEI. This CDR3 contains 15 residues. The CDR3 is CASRRETVVTDTQYF. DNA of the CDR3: TGTGCCAGCAGGCGGGAGACAGTTGTGACAGATACGCAGTATTTT.

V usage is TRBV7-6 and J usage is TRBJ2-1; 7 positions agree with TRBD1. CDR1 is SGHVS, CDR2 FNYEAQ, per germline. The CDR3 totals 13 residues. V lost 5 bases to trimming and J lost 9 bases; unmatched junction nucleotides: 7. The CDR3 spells CASSLRTGVEQFF. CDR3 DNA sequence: TGTGCCAGCAGCCTCAGGACAGGCGTTGAGCAGTTCTTC.

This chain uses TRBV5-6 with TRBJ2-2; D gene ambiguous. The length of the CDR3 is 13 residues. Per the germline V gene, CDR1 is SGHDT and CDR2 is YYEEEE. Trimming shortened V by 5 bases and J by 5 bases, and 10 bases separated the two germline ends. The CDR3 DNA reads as TGTGCCAGCAGTTCCTTACTTACCGGGGAGCTGTTTTTT. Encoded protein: CASSSLLTGELFF.

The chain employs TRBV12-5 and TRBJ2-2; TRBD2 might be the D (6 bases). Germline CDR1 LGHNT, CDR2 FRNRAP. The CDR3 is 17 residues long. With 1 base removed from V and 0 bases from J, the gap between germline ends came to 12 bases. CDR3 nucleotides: TGTGCTAGTGGTTTGGGGTTAGCGGTCCCGAACACCGGGGAGCTGTTTTTT. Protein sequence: CASGLGLAVPNTGELFF.

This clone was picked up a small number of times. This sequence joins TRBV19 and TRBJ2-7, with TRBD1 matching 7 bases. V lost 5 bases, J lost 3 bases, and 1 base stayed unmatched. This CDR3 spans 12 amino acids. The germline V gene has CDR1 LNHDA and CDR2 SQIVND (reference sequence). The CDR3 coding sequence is TGTGCCAGTAGTCGGACAGGCTACGAGCAGTACTTC. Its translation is CASSRTGYEQYF.

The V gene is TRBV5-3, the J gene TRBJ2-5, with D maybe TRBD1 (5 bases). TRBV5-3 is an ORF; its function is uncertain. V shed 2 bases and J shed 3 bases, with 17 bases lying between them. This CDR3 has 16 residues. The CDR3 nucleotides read TGTGCCAGAAGCTTCTACAGGTATGAAAATAAAGAGACCCAGTACTTC. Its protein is CARSFYRYENKETQYF.

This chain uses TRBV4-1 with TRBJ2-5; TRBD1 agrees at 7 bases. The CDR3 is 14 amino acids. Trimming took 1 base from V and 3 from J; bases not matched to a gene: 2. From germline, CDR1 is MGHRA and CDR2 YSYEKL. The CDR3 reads CASSQGTGKETQYF. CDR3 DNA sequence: TGCGCCAGCAGCCAAGGGACAGGAAAAGAGACCCAGTACTTC.

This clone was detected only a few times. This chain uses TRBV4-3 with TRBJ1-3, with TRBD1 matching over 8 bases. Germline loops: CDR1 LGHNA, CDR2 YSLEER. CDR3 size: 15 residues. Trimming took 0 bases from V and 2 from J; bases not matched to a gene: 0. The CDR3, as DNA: TGCGCCAGCAGCCAAGAGGACAGGGCTGGAAACACCATATATTTT. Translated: CASSQEDRAGNTIYF.

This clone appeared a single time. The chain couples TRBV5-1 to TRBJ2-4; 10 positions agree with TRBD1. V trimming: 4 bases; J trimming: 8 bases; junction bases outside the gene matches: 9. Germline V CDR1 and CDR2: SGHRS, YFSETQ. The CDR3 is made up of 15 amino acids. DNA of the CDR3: TGCGCCAGCAGCGCCCGACAGGGGGCATTAGACATTCAGTACTTC. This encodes CASSARQGALDIQYF.

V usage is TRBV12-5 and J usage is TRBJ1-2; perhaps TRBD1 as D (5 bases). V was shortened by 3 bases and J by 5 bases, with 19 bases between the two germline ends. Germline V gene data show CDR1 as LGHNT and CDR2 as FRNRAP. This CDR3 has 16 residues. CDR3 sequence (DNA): TGTGCTAGTGGTTTAGTCCAGGGATTGGGGCCATATGGCTACACCTTC. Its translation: CASGLVQGLGPYGYTF.

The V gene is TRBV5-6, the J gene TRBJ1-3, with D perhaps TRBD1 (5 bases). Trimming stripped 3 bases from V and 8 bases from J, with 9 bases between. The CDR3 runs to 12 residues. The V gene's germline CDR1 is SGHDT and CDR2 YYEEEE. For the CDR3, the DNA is TGTGCCAGCAGCTGGGGGGAGGACACCATATATTTT. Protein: CASSWGEDTIYF.

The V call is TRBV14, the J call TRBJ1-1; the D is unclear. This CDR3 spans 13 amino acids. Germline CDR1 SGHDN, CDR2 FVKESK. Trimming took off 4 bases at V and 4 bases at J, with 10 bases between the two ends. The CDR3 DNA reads TGTGCCAGCAGCCCACGTGCGGGCACTGAAGCTTTCTTT. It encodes CASSPRAGTEAFF.

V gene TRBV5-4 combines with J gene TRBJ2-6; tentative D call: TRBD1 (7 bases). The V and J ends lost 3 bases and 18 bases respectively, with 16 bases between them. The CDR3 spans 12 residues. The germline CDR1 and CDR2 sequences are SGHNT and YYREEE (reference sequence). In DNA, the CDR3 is TGTGCCAGCAGCTCACCAGGGGGGCCCCAGACTTTC. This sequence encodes CASSSPGGPQTF.

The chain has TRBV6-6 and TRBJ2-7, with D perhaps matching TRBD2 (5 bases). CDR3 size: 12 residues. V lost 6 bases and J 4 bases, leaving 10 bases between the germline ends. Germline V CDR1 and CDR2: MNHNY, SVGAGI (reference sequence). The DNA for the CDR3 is TGTGCCAGCAGGATAGAGGGATACGAGCAGTACTTC. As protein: CASRIEGYEQYF.

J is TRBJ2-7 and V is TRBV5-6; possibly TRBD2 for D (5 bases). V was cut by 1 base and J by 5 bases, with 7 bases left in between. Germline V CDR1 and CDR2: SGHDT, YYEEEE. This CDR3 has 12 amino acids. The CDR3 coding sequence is TGTGCCAGCAGCTTGTTGCGGGACGAGCAGTACTTC. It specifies CASSLLRDEQYF.

The CDR3 region is CASSLAPTRNTGELFF. CDR3 DNA sequence: TGTGCCAGCAGCTTAGCCCCAACAAGGAACACCGGGGAGCTGTTTTTT. The V call is TRBV7-9, the J call TRBJ2-2; D gene ambiguous. Germline CDR1 SEHNR, CDR2 FQNEAQ (reference sequence). V was cut by 0 bases and J by 1 base, with 9 bases left in between. The CDR3 length is 16 residues.

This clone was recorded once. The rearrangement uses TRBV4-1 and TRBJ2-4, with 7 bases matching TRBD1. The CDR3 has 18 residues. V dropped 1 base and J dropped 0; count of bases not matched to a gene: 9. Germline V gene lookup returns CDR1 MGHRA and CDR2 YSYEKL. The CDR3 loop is CASSQAQGMGIAKNIQYF. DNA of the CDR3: TGCGCCAGCAGCCAAGCACAGGGGATGGGGATAGCCAAAAACATTCAGTACTTC.

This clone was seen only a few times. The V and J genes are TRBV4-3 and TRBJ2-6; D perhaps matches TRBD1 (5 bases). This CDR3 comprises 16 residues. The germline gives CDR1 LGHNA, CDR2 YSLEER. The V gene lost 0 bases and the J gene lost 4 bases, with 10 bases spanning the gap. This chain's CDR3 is CASSQEQGTGANVLTF. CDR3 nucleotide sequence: TGCGCCAGCAGCCAAGAGCAGGGAACCGGGGCCAACGTCCTGACTTTC.

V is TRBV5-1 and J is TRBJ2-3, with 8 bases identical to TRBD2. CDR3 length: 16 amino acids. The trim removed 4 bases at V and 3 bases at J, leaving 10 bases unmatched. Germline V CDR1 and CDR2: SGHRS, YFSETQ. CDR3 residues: CASSPEGTRLTDTQYF. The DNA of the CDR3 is TGCGCCAGCAGCCCGGAGGGGACTAGATTGACAGATACGCAGTATTTT. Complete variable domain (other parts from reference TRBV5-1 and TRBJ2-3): KAGVTQTPRYLIKTRGQQVTLSCSPISGHRSVSWYQQTPGQGLQFLFEYFSETQRNKGNFPGRFSGRQFSNSRSEMNVSTLELGDSALYLCASSPEGTRLTDTQYFGPGTRLTVL.

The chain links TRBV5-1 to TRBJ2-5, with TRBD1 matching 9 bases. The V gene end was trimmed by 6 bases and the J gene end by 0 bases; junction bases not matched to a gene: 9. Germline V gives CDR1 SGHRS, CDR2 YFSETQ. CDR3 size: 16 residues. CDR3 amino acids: CASTQGQGSDQETQYF. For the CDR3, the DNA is TGCGCCAGCACCCAAGGACAGGGGAGTGACCAAGAGACCCAGTACTTC.

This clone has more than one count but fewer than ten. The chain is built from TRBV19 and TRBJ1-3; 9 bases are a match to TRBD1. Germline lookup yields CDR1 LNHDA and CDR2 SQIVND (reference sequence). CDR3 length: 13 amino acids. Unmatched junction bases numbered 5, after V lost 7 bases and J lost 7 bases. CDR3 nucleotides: TGTGCCAGTAATAAAGGACAGGGGAACACCATATATTTT. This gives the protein CASNKGQGNTIYF.

CDR3 sequence: CASNPGAMGETQYF. The CDR3 DNA is TGTGCCAGCAATCCTGGGGCCATGGGGGAGACCCAGTACTTC. V is TRBV28 and J is TRBJ2-5, with D possibly being TRBD1 (5 bases). From germline, CDR1 is MDHEN and CDR2 SYDVKM. The CDR3 covers 14 residues. Between the trimmed V and J ends, which lost 7 bases and 5 bases, there was a span of 17 bases.

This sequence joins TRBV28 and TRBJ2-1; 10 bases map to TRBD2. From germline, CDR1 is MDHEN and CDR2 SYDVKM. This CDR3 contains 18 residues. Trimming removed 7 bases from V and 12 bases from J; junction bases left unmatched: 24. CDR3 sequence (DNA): TGTGCCAGCACCCTAAGGGGGCTGGGCCTAGCGGGAGCTACTTGGCAGTTCTTC. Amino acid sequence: CASTLRGLGLAGATWQFF.

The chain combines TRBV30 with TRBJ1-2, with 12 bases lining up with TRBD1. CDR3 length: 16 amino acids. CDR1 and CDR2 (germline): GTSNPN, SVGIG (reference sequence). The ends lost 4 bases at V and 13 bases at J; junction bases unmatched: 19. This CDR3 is CAWTRTGRDRGLYFTF. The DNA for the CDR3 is TGTGCCTGGACCAGAACGGGCCGGGACAGGGGGCTCTATTTCACCTTC.

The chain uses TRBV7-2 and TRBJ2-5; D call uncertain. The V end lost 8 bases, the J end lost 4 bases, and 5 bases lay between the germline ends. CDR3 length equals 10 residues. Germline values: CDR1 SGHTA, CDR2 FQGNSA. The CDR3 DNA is TGTGCCAGCCAGTCAGAGACCCAGTACTTC. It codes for CASQSETQYF.